A selection of T cell receptor beta chains follows, all from one sample in a study of cytomegalovirus exposure and HLA in healthy donors. Repertoires were generated with immunoSEQ multiplex PCR, while TCRdb's copy carries only in-frame clones and drops some. The table has about 180,000 clones, around four fifths seen once; the top ten hold 3.7%. The sample consisted of PBMCs. These receptors were taken from a woman aged 55-70 years in good health and CMV-seropositive. Each CDR3 is given with its conserved first and last residue. A D gene is named only where the DNA matches it firmly. Not all rows give a size; the values are once, few, many and, for expanded clones, a class.

D,J,size,V,DNA,CDR3
TRBD1,TRBJ1-1,.,TRBV6-6,TGTGCCAGCAGTCCCCCGCGGACAGGGAACACTGAAGCTTTCTTT,CASSPPRTGNTEAFF
.,TRBJ1-3,.,TRBV4-3,TGCGCCAGCAGCCAAGATCCGTCTTCTGGAAACACCATATATTTT,CASSQDPSSGNTIYF
TRBD1,TRBJ2-2,.,TRBV11-2,TGTGCCAGCAGCTTACCGGGACAGGGAAACACCGGGGAGCTGTTTTTT,CASSLPGQGNTGELFF
.,TRBJ2-5,.,TRBV7-9,TGTGCCAGCAGCTTAGCGGGAGCGGTTGAGACCCAGTACTTC,CASSLAGAVETQYF
TRBD1,TRBJ2-7,.,TRBV6-1,TGTGCCAGCGCCAAAGACAGGGGGCGCGACGAGCAGTACTTC,CASAKDRGRDEQYF
TRBD2,TRBJ2-3,.,TRBV6-1,TGTGCCAGTCTAGCGGGACATAGCACAGATACGCAGTATTTT,CASLAGHSTDTQYF
.,TRBJ1-5,.,TRBV6-1,TGTGCCAGCAGTGAAGCGGGGGGGCCCTATAGCAATCAGCCCCAGCATTTT,CASSEAGGPYSNQPQHF
.,TRBJ1-6,once,TRBV28,TGTGCCAGCAGTCTCCCAGGACAGTATCAATATTCACCCCTCCACTTT,CASSLPGQYQYSPLHF
TRBD2,TRBJ2-7,.,TRBV11-2,TGTGCCAGCAGCTCTTTAGCGGGGCTCTCCTACGAGCAGTACTTC,CASSSLAGLSYEQYF
TRBD1,TRBJ1-4,.,TRBV6-5,TGTGCCAGCACCTCGGGACAGGGTACTGAAAAACTGTTTTTT,CASTSGQGTEKLFF
.,TRBJ1-5,once,TRBV9,TGTGCCAGCAGCGTAGGGTTGGGCAGCGGATTAAATCAGCCCCAGCATTTT,CASSVGLGSGLNQPQHF
TRBD2,TRBJ2-3,.,TRBV28,TGTGCCAGCAGTCCGGAGCGGGGCCACACAGATACGCAGTATTTT,CASSPERGHTDTQYF
.,TRBJ1-3,few,TRBV6-5,TGTGCCAGCAGTTACTCGGGAGGGTCCTCTGGAAACACCATATATTTT,CASSYSGGSSGNTIYF
.,TRBJ2-3,once,TRBV6-1,TGTGCCAGCAGCGAGGGGGTCACAGATACGCAGTATTTT,CASSEGVTDTQYF
TRBD1,TRBJ1-6,.,TRBV11-2,TGTGCCAGCAGCTCATACAGGGGGATTAATTCACCCCTCCACTTT,CASSSYRGINSPLHF
TRBD2,TRBJ2-2,.,TRBV5-5,TGTGCCAGCAGCACTAGCGGGATGAACACCGGGGAGCTGTTTTTT,CASSTSGMNTGELFF
TRBD2,TRBJ2-7,.,TRBV5-4,TGTGCCAGCAGCCCGGACCTAGCGGGGGTATCCTACGAGCAGTACTTC,CASSPDLAGVSYEQYF
.,TRBJ1-1,.,TRBV5-1,TGCGCCAGCAGCGTGCAGGGGAACACTGAAGCTTTCTTT,CASSVQGNTEAFF
TRBD1,TRBJ1-1,once,TRBV5-6,TGTGCCAGCAGCTTAAGGGGGCGGCCGAACACTGAAGCTTTCTTT,CASSLRGRPNTEAFF
.,TRBJ2-7,few,TRBV14,TGTGCCAGCAGCCAAGATCCGAGGCGGTTCTACGAGCAGTACTTC,CASSQDPRRFYEQYF
TRBD1,TRBJ1-5,.,TRBV2,TGTGCCAGCAGTGGGGGACAGGGGTTGAATCAGCCCCAGCATTTT,CASSGGQGLNQPQHF
.,TRBJ2-7,.,TRBV5-1,TGCGCCAGCAGCTTGACGTGGAGCTCCTACGAGCAGTACTTC,CASSLTWSSYEQYF
TRBD1,TRBJ1-4,.,TRBV7-2,TGTGCCAGCAGCTCCCAGGGGGGTCCAATTGAAAAACTGTTTTTT,CASSSQGGPIEKLFF
TRBD1,TRBJ2-2,.,TRBV19,TGTGCCACACAACGACAGGGTTTGAACACCGGGGAGCTGTTTTTT,CATQRQGLNTGELFF
TRBD1,TRBJ1-2,.,TRBV4-2,TGTGCCAGCAGCCAGGCAACCGGGACAGGTAACTCTGGCTACACCTTC,CASSQATGTGNSGYTF
TRBD1,TRBJ1-5,.,TRBV29-1,TGCAGCGTTGCGTTCGACAGGGAGGCGCCCCAGCATTTT,CSVAFDREAPQHF
TRBD2,TRBJ2-3,.,TRBV5-4,TGTGCCAGTACTAGCGGGAGGACAGATACGCAGTATTTT,CASTSGRTDTQYF
.,TRBJ1-2,.,TRBV6-5,TGTGCCAGCAGACGGGACATAAACTATGGCTACACCTTC,CASRRDINYGYTF
TRBD1,TRBJ2-2,.,TRBV27,TGTGCCAGCAGTGCTAGTCAGGGGGCCGGGGAGCTGTTTTTT,CASSASQGAGELFF
.,TRBJ1-6,few,TRBV30,TGTGCCTGGAGGCTTAGGGGACCCCTCCACTTT,CAWRLRGPLHF
.,TRBJ2-2,.,TRBV28,TGTGCGAGTACCGGCGGGTGGAGAGACACCGGGGAGCTGTTTTTT,CASTGGWRDTGELFF
.,TRBJ2-7,.,TRBV9,TGTGCCAGCAGCGTCAAATCAGGGACCCAACGGGGGGAGCAGTACTTC,CASSVKSGTQRGEQYF
TRBD1,TRBJ1-2,.,TRBV6-1,TGTGCCAGCAGTGATCCAGGGGGCTATGGCTACACCTTC,CASSDPGGYGYTF
.,TRBJ2-7,once,TRBV14,TGTGCCAGCAGCCAAGGGACAACCCATTCCTACGAGCAGTACTTC,CASSQGTTHSYEQYF
.,TRBJ1-2,.,TRBV29-1,TGCAGCGTCGCGGGGGCGTCAAACTATGGCTACACCTTC,CSVAGASNYGYTF
.,TRBJ2-7,.,TRBV11-2,TGTGCCAGCAGCTTAGGTTTTGGGTCGGGGGAGCAGTACTTC,CASSLGFGSGEQYF
TRBD1,TRBJ2-7,.,TRBV9,TGTGCCAGCAGCATCGGGACAGGGAGCTCCTACGAGCAGTACTTC,CASSIGTGSSYEQYF
.,TRBJ2-7,once,TRBV6-9,TGTGCCAGCAGGAAAATGAGGCGTTGCGAGCAGTACTTC,CASRKMRRCEQYF
.,TRBJ1-2,.,TRBV10-3,TGTGCCATCAGTGAATCCCCCGTAGGTCCGGGAGGAGACTATGGCTACACCTTC,CAISESPVGPGGDYGYTF
TRBD1,TRBJ2-1,.,TRBV7-8,TGTGCCAGCAGCTCGGACCAGGGGGCTCGGTTCCCCTCCTACAATGAGCAGTTCTTC,CASSSDQGARFPSYNEQFF
.,TRBJ1-3,.,TRBV7-9,TGTGCCAGCAGCTTAGCAGGGGCTGGAAACACCATATATTTT,CASSLAGAGNTIYF
.,TRBJ2-7,.,TRBV15,TGTGCCACCAGCGTCTGGGCCCAGGGATCCTACGAGCAGTACTTC,CATSVWAQGSYEQYF
TRBD1,TRBJ2-1,.,TRBV28,TGTGCCAGCATACGCACAGGGGACAATGAGCAGTTCTTC,CASIRTGDNEQFF
TRBD2,TRBJ2-1,.,TRBV18,TGTGCCAGCTCACCGGCGACTAGCGGGAGACATGAGCAGTTCTTC,CASSPATSGRHEQFF
.,TRBJ2-3,.,TRBV5-4,TGTGCCAGCAGCTTGGGGGCAGGGGAGGATACGCAGTATTTT,CASSLGAGEDTQYF
TRBD2,TRBJ2-7,.,TRBV9,TGTGCCAGCAGTTCTAGCGGGAGCTCCTACGAGCAGTACTTC,CASSSSGSSYEQYF
.,TRBJ2-7,once,TRBV21-1,TGTGCCAGGTGGGATCCCCGGGGCTACGAGCAGTACTTC,CARWDPRGYEQYF
.,TRBJ2-7,.,TRBV7-2,TGTGCCAGCAAATATGACTTAAGCTCCTACGAGCAGTACTTC,CASKYDLSSYEQYF
.,TRBJ2-3,.,TRBV27,TGTGCCAGCAGGAGAGCAGATACGCAGTATTTT,CASRRADTQYF
TRBD2,TRBJ2-1,.,TRBV5-1,TGCGCCAGTACCTCCCAGGGAGGGATCGATGAGCAGTTCTTC,CASTSQGGIDEQFF
TRBD1,TRBJ2-7,.,TRBV19,TGTGCCAGTAGGAGGCAGGGGGAATTCGAGCAGTACTTC,CASRRQGEFEQYF